The clone carrying this TCR beta chain was picked up many times. Antigen specificity is unknown. Sequencing ends 3 residues short of the CDR3 end; the germline J gene provides the rest. The record originates from a study of T cell clonality in common variable immunodeficiency. CVID and control samples used equivalent genomic DNA input. Generated by immunoSEQ multiplex PCR, the TCRdb table keeps only in-frame clones and is missing some. The sample yields about 32,000 clones, without any singletons. Germline V lookup: CDR1 MDHEN, CDR2 SYDVKM. Trimming left V 6 bases short and J 5 bases short, with 20 bases between. The CDR3 consists of 15 residues. Study-wide points: In common variable immunodeficiency, TCR beta chains reportedly carried fewer deletions and N-nucleotide insertions.

The TCR comes from a person aged 18-70 years in good health. This chain connects TRBV28 to TRBJ2-7; tentatively, D is TRBD1 (6 bases). Sequenced sample: peripheral blood mononuclear cells. The CDR3 loop is CASSPPPGARHEQYF. The CDR3 DNA, read in part, is TGTGCCAGCAGCCCCCCCCCAGGGGCGCGTCACGAG. Variable domain in full (rest from reference TRBV28 and TRBJ2-7): DVKVTQSSRYLVKRTGEKVFLECVQDMDHENMFWYRQDPGLGLRLIYFSYDVKMKEKGDIPEGYSVSREKKERFSLILESASTNQTSMYLCASSPPPGARHEQYFGPGTRLTVT.